This T cell receptor (beta chain) was sequenced for a study of human T cells and chemical hapten exposure. This clonotype has ten or more counts. Time point given: patch test 1, 2 weeks after DPC sensitization. Treatment of the sample: therapeutic diphenylcyclopropenone sensitization with weekly scalp DPC. CDR3 length: 14 amino acids. V shed 1 base and J shed 6 bases, with 10 bases lying between them. Germline V gives CDR1 MNHEY, CDR2 SVGAGI. Each CDR3 protein gets one entry after TCRdb re-called the RACE reads with MiXCR. The sample lists nearly 350,000 distinct CDR3 sequences; around 6.9% were seen once.

The chain is built from TRBV6-5 and TRBJ1-5; no reliable D call. The TCR comes from a woman between 18 and 29 years old with alopecia areata. Some clones in this sample may be carry-over from other donors' samples. The sequencing here drew on whole blood, taken in connection with sensitization to the hapten diphenylcyclopropenone (DPC). The CDR3 region is CASSYWGIGQPQHF. The CDR3 bases are TGTGCCAGCAGTTACTGGGGAATTGGTCAGCCCCAGCATTTT.